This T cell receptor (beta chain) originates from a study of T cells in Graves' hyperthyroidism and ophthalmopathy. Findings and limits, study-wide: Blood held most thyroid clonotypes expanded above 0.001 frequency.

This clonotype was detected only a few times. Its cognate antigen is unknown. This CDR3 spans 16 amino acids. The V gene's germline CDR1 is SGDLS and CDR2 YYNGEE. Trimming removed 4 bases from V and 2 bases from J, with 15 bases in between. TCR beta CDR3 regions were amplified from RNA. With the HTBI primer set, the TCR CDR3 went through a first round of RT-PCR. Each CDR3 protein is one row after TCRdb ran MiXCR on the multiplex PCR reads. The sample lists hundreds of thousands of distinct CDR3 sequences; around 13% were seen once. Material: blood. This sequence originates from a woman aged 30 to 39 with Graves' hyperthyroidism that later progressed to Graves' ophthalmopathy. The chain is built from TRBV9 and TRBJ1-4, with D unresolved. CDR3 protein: CASSPAIGSTNEKLFF. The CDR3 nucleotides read TGTGCCAGCAGCCCAGCAATAGGGTCGACTAATGAAAAACTGTTTTTT.